This TCR beta chain is drawn from a study of response to subunit inactivated influenza vaccine. TCRdb reprocessed the RT-PCR reads with MiXCR, giving one entry per CDR3 protein. The table lists 290,000 or so distinct CDR3 sequences, 22% of them singletons. V lost 4 bases and J lost 4, with 5 bases in between. The CDR3 loop spans 12 amino acids. Germline CDR1 ENHRY, CDR2 SYGVKD. This clonotype appeared a few times. Its antigen is unidentified. Study-wide findings and caveats: The authors suggested that every seasonal influenza vaccination recruits few new T cells.

The rearrangement links TRBV10-3 to TRBJ1-3, with D uncertain. This specimen was PBMCs from blood, taken about 20 months after vaccination. The sequence was collected from a man aged 50-75 years who received an inactivated influenza vaccine. CDR3 region: CAISGSGNTIYF. The CDR3 bases are TGTGCCATCAGTGGAAGCGGAAACACCATATATTTT.